These T cell receptor beta chains were read from a single sample in a study of CD4 T cells in relation to SARS-CoV-2 and coronaviruses. Antigens for these TCRs are unknown. Only in-frame clones appear in the TCRdb table, and some are missing; sequencing was by immunoSEQ multiplex PCR. The sample includes roughly 25,000 clones, 77% of them seen just once. The sequenced sample consisted of CD4+ T cells from PBMCs, cultured in vitro. These receptors all stem from a human donor in good health. Each CDR3 is given with its conserved first and last residue. The D gene is left open where the match is weak. A clone size is listed for some rows: how often the clone was seen (once, few, many), or a class if it is expanded.

clone_size	v_call	j_call	d_call	cdr3_aa	cdr3_nt
.	TRBV2	TRBJ2-5	TRBD2	CASSDFAGGGETQYF	TGTGCCAGCAGTGATTTTGCGGGAGGCGGAGAGACCCAGTACTTC
.	TRBV3-1/TRBV3-2	TRBJ2-3	.	CASSQGLATDTQYF	TGTGCCAGCAGCCAAGGTCTTGCCACAGATACGCAGTATTTT
.	TRBV4-1	TRBJ2-7	.	CASSQPSGPRSYEQYF	TGCGCCAGCAGCCAACCATCGGGACCCCGCTCCTACGAGCAGTACTTC
.	TRBV11-2	TRBJ1-5	.	CASSWGGLNQPQHF	TGTGCCAGCAGCTGGGGAGGGCTGAATCAGCCCCAGCATTTT
.	TRBV11-2	TRBJ2-7	.	CASSLRNRVHEQYF	TGTGCCAGCAGCTTAAGGAACAGGGTCCACGAGCAGTACTTC
.	TRBV19	TRBJ2-1	.	CASSMLVGGDNEQFF	TGTGCCAGTAGTATGTTGGTAGGAGGGGACAATGAGCAGTTCTTC
.	TRBV21-1	TRBJ2-4	.	CASSKRAGTERTGAKNIQYF	TGTGCCAGCAGCAAACGGGCAGGGACAGAGCGTACCGGAGCCAAAAACATTCAGTACTTC
.	TRBV2	TRBJ2-3	.	CASSGSSTDTQYF	TGTGCCAGCAGTGGATCTAGCACAGATACGCAGTATTTT
.	TRBV23-1	TRBJ2-7	TRBD1	CASSPSTQQGAHEQYF	TGCGCCAGCAGTCCAAGTACCCAACAGGGGGCCCACGAGCAGTACTTC
.	TRBV5-1	TRBJ1-3	.	CASSLVGSSGNTIYF	TGCGCCAGCAGCTTGGTGGGGTCGTCGGGAAACACCATATATTTT
few	TRBV4-1	TRBJ1-1	.	CASSQVPPMMNTEAFF	TGCGCCAGCAGCCAAGTGCCGCCAATGATGAACACTGAAGCTTTCTTT
.	TRBV10-1	TRBJ2-1	.	CASSESGLATFSYNEQFF	TGCGCCAGCAGTGAGTCTGGTCTAGCGACCTTCTCCTACAATGAGCAGTTCTTC
few	TRBV5-6	TRBJ2-7	TRBD1	CASTNRGTYEQYF	TGTGCCAGCACTAACAGGGGCACCTACGAGCAGTACTTC
.	TRBV11-1	TRBJ2-1	.	CASSLLWGVGNEQFF	TGTGCCAGCAGCTTACTCTGGGGGGTAGGGAATGAGCAGTTCTTC
.	TRBV18	TRBJ2-1	.	CASSPSSLANYNEQFF	TGTGCCAGCTCCCCTTCAAGTCTGGCCAACTACAATGAGCAGTTCTTC
.	TRBV11-2	TRBJ2-1	TRBD2	CASSLVGTRSNEQFF	TGTGCCAGCAGCTTAGTAGGGACTAGGTCCAATGAGCAGTTCTTC
.	TRBV11-2	TRBJ2-5	.	CASSPRTPGYDETQYF	TGTGCCAGCAGCCCCCGGACGCCGGGGTACGATGAGACCCAGTACTTC
.	TRBV11-3	TRBJ2-3	TRBD2	CASSQGASGGADTQYF	TGTGCCAGCAGCCAGGGGGCTAGCGGGGGGGCAGATACGCAGTATTTT
.	TRBV10-2	TRBJ2-7	.	CASSVGTPYEQYF	TGCGCCAGCAGTGTAGGCACCCCCTACGAGCAGTACTTC
.	TRBV10-3	TRBJ1-5	.	CAISESRIYNQPQHF	TGTGCCATCAGTGAGTCCAGAATCTACAATCAGCCCCAGCATTTT
.	TRBV4-2	TRBJ1-2	TRBD1	CASSPTTGGENYGYTF	TGTGCCAGCAGTCCCACGACAGGGGGGGAAAACTATGGCTACACCTTC
once	TRBV10-2	TRBJ2-6	.	CASSPSGANVLTF	TGCGCCAGCAGTCCCTCTGGGGCCAACGTCCTGACTTTC
.	TRBV6-5	TRBJ2-2	.	CASTETQEVGGELFF	TGTGCCAGTACCGAGACCCAGGAAGTCGGGGGGGAGCTGTTTTTT
few	TRBV18	TRBJ1-2	.	CASSPPGPGSLGGYTF	TGTGCCAGCTCACCACCGGGGCCGGGCTCCCTCGGTGGCTACACCTTC
few	TRBV9	TRBJ1-3	.	CASSPRGSSGNTIYF	TGTGCCAGCAGCCCCAGGGGCAGCTCTGGAAACACCATATATTTT
.	TRBV30	TRBJ1-6	.	CAWSSDNVGNNSPLHF	TGTGCCTGGAGTTCCGATAACGTCGGTAATAATTCACCCCTCCACTTT
.	TRBV7-9	TRBJ2-5	TRBD2	CASSLVAGAAETQYF	TGTGCCAGCAGCTTAGTAGCGGGAGCTGCGGAGACCCAGTACTTC
once	TRBV3-1/TRBV3-2	TRBJ1-5	.	CASSQEEDRRFQPQHF	TGTGCCAGCAGCCAAGAAGAAGACAGGCGGTTTCAGCCCCAGCATTTT
few	TRBV2	TRBJ1-1	.	CASSEQPNTEAFF	TGTGCCAGCAGTGAACAGCCGAACACTGAAGCTTTCTTT
.	TRBV7-8	TRBJ1-6	.	CASSYSLGRHNSPLHF	TGTGCCAGCAGCTATTCCCTGGGACGGCATAATTCACCCCTCCACTTT
.	TRBV19	TRBJ2-1	.	CASSIDLWDNEQFF	TGTGCCAGTAGTATAGATCTATGGGACAATGAGCAGTTCTTC
.	TRBV19	TRBJ2-1	.	CASRGRARNEQFF	TGTGCCAGCAGGGGGAGGGCCAGGAATGAGCAGTTCTTC
.	TRBV21-1	TRBJ2-7	.	CASSPKPGQGRTYEQYF	TGTGCCAGCAGCCCAAAGCCGGGACAGGGAAGGACCTACGAGCAGTACTTC
.	TRBV10-3	TRBJ1-1	TRBD1	CAISERQGRNTEAFF	TGTGCCATCAGTGAGCGACAGGGACGGAACACTGAAGCTTTCTTT
.	TRBV27	TRBJ2-7	.	CASRYAEAETTTYEQYF	TGTGCCAGCAGGTACGCCGAAGCGGAGACTACCACCTACGAGCAGTACTTC
few	TRBV19	TRBJ1-2	.	CASSIREFDGYTF	TGTGCCAGTAGTATCAGGGAATTTGATGGCTACACCTTC
.	TRBV9	TRBJ2-2	TRBD2	CASSVAGKREGLTRPNTGELFF	TGTGCCAGCAGCGTAGCTGGGAAGCGGGAGGGTTTAACGCGGCCGAACACCGGGGAGCTGTTTTTT
once	TRBV19	TRBJ2-3	TRBD2	CASSIWGGDTQYF	TGTGCCAGTAGTATTTGGGGGGGAGATACGCAGTATTTT
few	TRBV3-1/TRBV3-2	TRBJ1-1	.	CASSLINTEAFF	TGTGCCAGCAGCCTGATTAACACTGAAGCTTTCTTT
medium-sized	TRBV19	TRBJ2-3	.	CASSTTGTSTDTQYF	TGTGCCAGTAGTACTACAGGTACTAGCACAGATACGCAGTATTTT
.	TRBV3-1/TRBV3-2	TRBJ2-3	.	CASSQEGLSSTDTQYF	TGTGCCAGCAGCCAAGAAGGGTTATCTAGCACAGATACGCAGTATTTT
.	TRBV19	TRBJ2-4	TRBD2	CASTSWSGTSDEGPAKNIQYF	TGTGCCAGTACCAGTTGGAGCGGGACTAGCGACGAGGGCCCAGCCAAAAACATTCAGTACTTC
.	TRBV7-9	TRBJ2-6	TRBD2	CASSLAAGGAGANVLTF	TGTGCCAGCAGCTTAGCAGCGGGAGGTGCGGGGGCCAACGTCCTGACTTTC
.	TRBV3-1/TRBV3-2	TRBJ2-1	.	CASSRLNEQFF	TGTGCCAGCAGCCGACTGAATGAGCAGTTCTTC
.	TRBV11-1	TRBJ2-1	.	CASSLDPGTNEQFF	TGTGCCAGCAGCTTAGACCCAGGAACCAATGAGCAGTTCTTC
.	TRBV30	TRBJ1-2	TRBD1	CAWSPRGVGYTF	TGTGCCTGGTCCCCCAGGGGGGTCGGCTACACCTTC
.	TRBV10-3	TRBJ2-5	TRBD2	CAISESMAGGPQETQYF	TGTGCCATCAGTGAGTCGATGGCGGGGGGGCCTCAAGAGACCCAGTACTTC
few	TRBV11-2	TRBJ1-6	.	CASSPINSPLHF	TGTGCCAGCAGCCCCATCAATTCACCCCTCCACTTT
few	TRBV2	TRBJ1-6	.	CASSERGPSSYNSPLHF	TGTGCCAGCAGTGAACGAGGGCCGAGCTCCTATAATTCACCCCTCCACTTT
.	TRBV2	TRBJ1-2	.	CASSEALGAGGYTF	TGTGCCAGCAGTGAAGCGCTGGGGGCGGGTGGCTACACCTTC
.	TRBV3-1/TRBV3-2	TRBJ2-2	.	CASSPRRWNTGELFF	TGTGCCAGCAGCCCCCGGCGGTGGAACACCGGGGAGCTGTTTTTT
.	TRBV6-5	TRBJ2-5	TRBD1	CASNPQGAYQETQYF	TGTGCCAGCAACCCACAGGGGGCCTACCAAGAGACCCAGTACTTC
few	TRBV9	TRBJ1-2	.	CASSVAPGDYGYTF	TGTGCCAGCAGCGTAGCACCAGGGGACTATGGCTACACCTTC
few	TRBV4-1	TRBJ2-3	.	CASSHGLLRDRTDTQYF	TGCGCCAGCAGCCACGGGCTCCTGCGGGATCGGACAGATACGCAGTATTTT
.	TRBV11-2	TRBJ1-3	.	CASTWGGSGNTIYF	TGTGCCAGCACCTGGGGGGGCTCTGGAAACACCATATATTTT
few	TRBV10-3	TRBJ2-3	TRBD2	CAISHGTAGGTDTQYF	TGTGCCATCAGCCACGGAACAGCGGGGGGCACAGATACGCAGTATTTT
.	TRBV5-1	TRBJ2-3	.	CASSLEGRGPTDTQYF	TGCGCCAGCAGCTTAGAGGGTCGGGGACCGACAGATACGCAGTATTTT
.	TRBV10-2	TRBJ2-7	TRBD2	CASLGTSGGTYEQYF	TGCGCCAGCCTTGGGACTAGCGGGGGTACCTACGAGCAGTACTTC
.	TRBV4-1	TRBJ1-3	.	CASSPPRAGNSGNTIYF	TGCGCCAGCAGCCCACCCCGGGCGGGGAACTCTGGAAACACCATATATTTT